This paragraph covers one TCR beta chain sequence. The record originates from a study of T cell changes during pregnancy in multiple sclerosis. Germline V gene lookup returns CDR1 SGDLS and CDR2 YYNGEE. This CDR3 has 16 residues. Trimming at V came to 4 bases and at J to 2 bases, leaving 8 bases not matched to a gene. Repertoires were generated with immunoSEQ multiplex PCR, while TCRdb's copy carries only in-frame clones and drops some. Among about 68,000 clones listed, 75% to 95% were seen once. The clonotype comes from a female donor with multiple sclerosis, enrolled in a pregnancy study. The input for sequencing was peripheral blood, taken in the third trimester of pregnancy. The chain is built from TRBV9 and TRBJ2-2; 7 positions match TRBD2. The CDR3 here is CASSSRSGANTGELFF. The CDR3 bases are TGTGCCAGCAGCTCGCGAAGCGGGGCTAACACCGGGGAGCTGTTTTTT.